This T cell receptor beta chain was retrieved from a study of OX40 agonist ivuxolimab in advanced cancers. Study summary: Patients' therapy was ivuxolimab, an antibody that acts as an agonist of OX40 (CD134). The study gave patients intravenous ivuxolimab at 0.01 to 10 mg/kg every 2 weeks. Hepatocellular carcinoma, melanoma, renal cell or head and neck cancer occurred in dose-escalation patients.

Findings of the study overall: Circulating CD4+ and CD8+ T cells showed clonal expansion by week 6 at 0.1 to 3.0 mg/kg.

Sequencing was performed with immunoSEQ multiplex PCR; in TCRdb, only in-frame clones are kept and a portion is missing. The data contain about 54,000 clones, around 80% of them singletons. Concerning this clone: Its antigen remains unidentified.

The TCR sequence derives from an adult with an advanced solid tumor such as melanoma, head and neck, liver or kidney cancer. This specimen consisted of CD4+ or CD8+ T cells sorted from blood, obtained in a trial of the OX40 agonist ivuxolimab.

The DNA for the CDR3 is TGTGCCAGCAGCTCAGGACAGGGCGTAGGTGGCTACACCTTC. Amino acid sequence: CASSSGQGVGGYTF. The gene calls are TRBV5-5 and TRBJ1-2, with TRBD1 matching over 8 bases. The germline gives CDR1 SGHKS, CDR2 YYEKEE (reference sequence). The CDR3 is 14 amino acids. The V segment lost 3 bases and the J segment 7 bases; nucleotides outside the gene matches: 8.